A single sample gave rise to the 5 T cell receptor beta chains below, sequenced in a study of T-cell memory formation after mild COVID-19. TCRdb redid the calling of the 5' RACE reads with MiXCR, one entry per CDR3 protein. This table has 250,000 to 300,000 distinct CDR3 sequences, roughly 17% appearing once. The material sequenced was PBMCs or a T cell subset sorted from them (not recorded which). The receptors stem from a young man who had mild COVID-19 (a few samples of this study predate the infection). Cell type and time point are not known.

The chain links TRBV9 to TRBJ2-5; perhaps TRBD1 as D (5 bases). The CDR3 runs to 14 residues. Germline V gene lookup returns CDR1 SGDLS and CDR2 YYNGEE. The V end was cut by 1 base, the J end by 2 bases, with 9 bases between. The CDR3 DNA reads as TGTGCCAGCAGCGTAATGGACAAACAAGAGACCCAGTACTTC. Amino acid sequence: CASSVMDKQETQYF.

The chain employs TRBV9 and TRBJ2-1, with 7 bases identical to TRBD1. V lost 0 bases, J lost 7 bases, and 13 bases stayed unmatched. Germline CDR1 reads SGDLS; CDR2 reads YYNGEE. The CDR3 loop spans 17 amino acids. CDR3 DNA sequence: TGTGCCAGCAGCGTAGGAGGGACAGTTGGGTCGCAAAATGAGCAGTTCTTC. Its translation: CASSVGGTVGSQNEQFF.

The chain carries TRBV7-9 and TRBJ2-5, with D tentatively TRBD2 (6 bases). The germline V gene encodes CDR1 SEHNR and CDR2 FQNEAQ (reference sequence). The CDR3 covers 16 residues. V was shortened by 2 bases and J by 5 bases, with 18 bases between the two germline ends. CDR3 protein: CASSLTVGGLGETQYF. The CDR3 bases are TGTGCCAGCAGCTTAACCGTTGGAGGGCTTGGGGAGACCCAGTACTTC.

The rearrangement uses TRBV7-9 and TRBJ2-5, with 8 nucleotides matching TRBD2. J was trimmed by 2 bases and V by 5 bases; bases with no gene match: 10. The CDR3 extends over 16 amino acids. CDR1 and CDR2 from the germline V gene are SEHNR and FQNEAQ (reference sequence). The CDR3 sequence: CASSPWTSWGQETQYF. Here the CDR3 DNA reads TGTGCCAGCAGCCCATGGACTAGCTGGGGGCAAGAGACCCAGTACTTC.

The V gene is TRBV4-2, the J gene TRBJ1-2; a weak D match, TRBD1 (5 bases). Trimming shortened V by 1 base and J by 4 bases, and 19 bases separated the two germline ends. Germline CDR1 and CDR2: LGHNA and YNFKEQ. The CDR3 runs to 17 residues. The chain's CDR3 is CASSQVGEKPSSYGYTF. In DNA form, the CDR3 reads TGTGCCAGCAGCCAAGTAGGGGAAAAGCCCTCCTCCTATGGCTACACCTTC.